These 9 T cell receptor beta chains share one sample of origin, sequenced in a study of blood T cell repertoires in COVID-19. Sequencing used immunoSEQ multiplex PCR; TCRdb keeps in-frame clones, though not all of them. Seen here are about 110,000 clones, 85% to 90% observed once, and the top ten hold more than 5%. The sequencing sample was made of peripheral blood. These receptors all come from a woman aged 60-75 years with COVID-19, enrolled during active disease.

The V gene is TRBV18, the J gene TRBJ1-1; D is ambiguous. There are 13 residues in the CDR3. The V end lost 6 bases, the J end lost 1 base, and 9 bases lay between the germline ends. In germline, CDR1 is KGHSH, CDR2 LQKENI. The CDR3 sequence: CASSMSPNTEAFF. In DNA form, the CDR3 reads TGTGCCAGCTCCATGTCCCCGAACACTGAAGCTTTCTTT.

The chain uses TRBV7-8 and TRBJ2-1, with 8 bases fitting TRBD1. V shed 5 bases and J 5 bases; nucleotides not matched to a gene: 5. The CDR3 is made up of 14 amino acids. Germline loops: CDR1 SGHVS, CDR2 FQNEAQ. This CDR3 reads CASSDQTGDNEQFF. CDR3 DNA: TGTGCCAGCAGCGATCAGACAGGGGACAATGAGCAGTTCTTC.

V gene TRBV5-4 combines with J gene TRBJ2-1, with D tentatively TRBD2 (6 bases). CDR3 size: 15 residues. Germline-derived CDR1 and CDR2 are SGHNT and YYREEE (reference sequence). V lost 0 bases to trimming and J lost 0 bases, with 7 bases between them. CDR3 sequence (DNA): TGTGCCAGCAGCTTGGTCGGGAGCTCCTACAATGAGCAGTTCTTC. Protein product: CASSLVGSSYNEQFF. Full variable domain (outside the CDR3, taken from reference TRBV5-4 and TRBJ2-1): ETGVTQSPTHLIKTRGQQVTLRCSSQSGHNTVSWYQQALGQGPQFIFQYYREEENGRGNFPPRFSGLQFPNYSSELNVNALELDDSALYLCASSLVGSSYNEQFFGPGTRLTVL.

The chain has TRBV2 and TRBJ1-5; unclear D gene. Germline V gives CDR1 SNHLY, CDR2 FYNNEI. V lost 1 base to trimming and J lost 0 bases, with 4 bases between them. This CDR3 region has 14 residues. The DNA for the CDR3 is TGTGCCAGCAGTGAAGTGTATAGCAATCAGCCCCAGCATTTT. Translation: CASSEVYSNQPQHF.

The CDR3 loop reads CASSSAGSSYNSPLHF. DNA of the CDR3: TGTGCCAGCAGCTCCGCGGGGAGCTCCTATAATTCACCCCTCCACTTT. J is TRBJ1-6 and V is TRBV11-2; the D is unclear. Germline CDR1 reads SGHAT; CDR2 reads FQNNGV. The CDR3 is made up of 16 amino acids. V was clipped by 4 bases and J by 0 bases, with 10 bases between them.

To note about this clone: Relative to the germline gene, one junction end is altered; a read error may explain this. V gene TRBV18 combines with J gene TRBJ1-1, with 9 nucleotides matching TRBD1. CDR3 size: 13 residues. Germline CDR1 and CDR2: KGHSH and LQKENI. CDR3: CRSTGGMNTEAFF. CDR3 DNA sequence: TGCCGGTCGACAGGGGGTATGAACACTGAAGCTTTCTTT.

CDR3 protein: CASSLPSGEQFF. CDR3 in DNA: TGTGCCAGCAGTCTCCCTAGTGGGGAGCAGTTCTTC. The chain is built from TRBV28 and TRBJ2-1; no clear D. V was pared by 5 bases and J by 10 bases, with 12 bases between. The CDR3 runs to 12 residues. Germline V lookup: CDR1 MDHEN, CDR2 SYDVKM. Based on the CDR3 plus reference TRBV28 and TRBJ2-1, the full variable domain is DVKVTQSSRYLVKRTGEKVFLECVQDMDHENMFWYRQDPGLGLRLIYFSYDVKMKEKGDIPEGYSVSREKKERFSLILESASTNQTSMYLCASSLPSGEQFFGPGTRLTVL.

The chain couples TRBV6-2 or TRBV6-3 to TRBJ1-2, with 7 bases that match TRBD1. Germline V gene sequence: CDR1 MNHEY, CDR2 SVGEGT. Trimming removed 5 bases from V and 4 bases from J; junction bases left unmatched: 4. This CDR3 comprises 13 residues. The chain's CDR3 is CASSTGTAYGYTF. In DNA, the CDR3 is TGTGCCAGCAGTACCGGGACAGCCTATGGCTACACCTTC.

This clone was counted between two and nine times. The genes are TRBV6-5 and TRBJ1-4; TRBD1 might be the D (5 bases). The V gene lost 4 bases and the J gene lost 13 bases, with 19 bases spanning the gap. Looked up from germline, CDR1 is MNHEY and CDR2 is SVGAGI. The CDR3 sequence is 14 residues long. This CDR3 reads CASSSPGPLSGLFF. Written as DNA, the CDR3 is TGTGCCAGCAGTTCTCCAGGGCCCCTCTCGGGACTGTTTTTT.